This T cell receptor (beta chain) was retrieved from a study of blood T cell repertoires in COVID-19. Study information: From T cells, B-cell-depleted T cells, or PBMCs came the material, which was cDNA or gDNA.

Generated by immunoSEQ multiplex PCR, the TCRdb table keeps only in-frame clones and is missing some. The table includes some 270,000 clones, roughly 86% detected once. CDR1 is KGHDR and CDR2 is SFDVKD in the germline V gene. This CDR3 spans 12 amino acids. The V and J ends lost 7 bases and 6 bases respectively, with 8 bases between them. The rearrangement uses TRBV24-1 and TRBJ2-2; D is ambiguous. The sample comprised peripheral blood. The TCR sequence derives from a man between 35 and 55 years old with active or convalescent COVID-19. The CDR3 bases are TGTGCCACCAGCAGGCAAGCCGGGGAGCTGTTTTTT. It is translated as CATSRQAGELFF.